What follows are 15 T cell receptor beta chains derived from one specimen sequenced in a study of blood T cell repertoires in COVID-19. Generated by immunoSEQ multiplex PCR, the TCRdb table keeps only in-frame clones and is missing some. The data show roughly 260,000 clones, approximately 90% seen once. Sequenced input: peripheral blood. These receptor sequences come from a woman in her 40s with acute or convalescent COVID-19.

The gene calls are TRBV10-1 and TRBJ2-7; tentative D call: TRBD2 (5 bases). Trimming took off 7 bases at V and 1 base at J, with 11 bases between the two ends. The CDR3 covers 13 residues. Germline values: CDR1 WNHNN, CDR2 SYGVQD (reference sequence). The CDR3 here is CASKRRRSYEQYV. In DNA form, the CDR3 reads TGCGCCAGCAAACGGAGGAGATCCTACGAGCAGTACGTC.

The rearrangement uses TRBV4-1 and TRBJ1-2, with 8 bases lining up with TRBD1. Germline V CDR1 and CDR2: MGHRA, YSYEKL. The CDR3 covers 16 residues. J lost 7 bases, V lost 1 base, and 11 bases had no gene match. CDR3 DNA: TGCGCCAGCAGCCAAGTTCCAGTCCCAGGGGGCTCTGGCTACACCTTC. It is translated as CASSQVPVPGGSGYTF.

The rearrangement joins TRBV2 to TRBJ1-5, with D uncertain. There are 16 residues in the CDR3. Germline CDR1 SNHLY, CDR2 FYNNEI. With 4 bases removed from V and 1 base from J, the gap between germline ends came to 14 bases. CDR3 DNA sequence: TGTGCCAGCAGTGTAGCAGGCGGTATAAGCAATCAGCCCCAGCATTTT. It translates to CASSVAGGISNQPQHF.

The V call is TRBV6-1, the J call TRBJ1-1, with a weak D call TRBD1 (6 bases). The CDR3 is 15 amino acids. Germline-derived CDR1 and CDR2 are MNHNS and SASEGT. The germline V and J ends were trimmed by 0 bases and 3 bases, with 11 bases remaining between them. CDR3 loop: CASSEALGADTEAFF. The CDR3 nucleotides are TGTGCCAGCAGTGAAGCGCTGGGGGCTGACACTGAAGCTTTCTTT.

The V gene is TRBV4-1, the J gene TRBJ1-5; no reliable D call. The CDR3 covers 13 residues. V lost 6 bases, J lost 3 bases, and 9 bases lay in between. The V gene's germline CDR1 is MGHRA and CDR2 YSYEKL. As DNA, the CDR3 is TGCGCCAGCAGTTTGGCCCCCAATCAGCCCCAGCATTTT. Its protein is CASSLAPNQPQHF.

The chain combines TRBV25-1 with TRBJ1-2; the D gene is possibly TRBD1 (5 bases). There are 13 residues in the CDR3. The V and J ends lost 7 bases and 8 bases respectively, with 17 bases between them. Germline V CDR1 and CDR2: MGHDK, SYGVNS. The chain's CDR3 is CASTVGGEMGYTF. As DNA, the CDR3 is TGTGCCAGCACCGTCGGGGGGGAAATGGGCTACACCTTC.

The chain links TRBV5-6 to TRBJ1-1, with unresolved D. Deletions cut 5 bases from V and 1 base from J, with 12 bases between. The CDR3 has 14 amino acids. Germline assignment: CDR1 SGHDT and CDR2 YYEEEE. CDR3 bases: TGTGCCAGCAGGGGCGAGGGCAGGAACACTGAAGCTTTCTTT. It yields the protein CASRGEGRNTEAFF.

The chain is built from TRBV9 and TRBJ1-1; 8 nucleotides align to TRBD1. The germline CDR1 and CDR2 sequences are SGDLS and YYNGEE. Trimming took 3 bases from V and 4 from J; bases not matched to a gene: 8. The CDR3 totals 15 residues. The CDR3 reads CASSAPPRGRTEAFF. The CDR3 region has the DNA TGTGCCAGCAGCGCCCCCCCCAGGGGGCGCACTGAAGCTTTCTTT.

V and J are TRBV7-2 and TRBJ2-3; 16 bases match TRBD2. CDR3 length equals 17 residues. Germline CDR1 reads SGHTA; CDR2 reads FQGNSA. With V trimmed by 5 bases and J by 3 bases, 5 bases remained unmatched. For the CDR3, the DNA is TGTGCCAGCAGCCCGGGACTAGCGGGGGGGCGGACAGATACGCAGTATTTT. Encoded protein: CASSPGLAGGRTDTQYF. Complete variable domain (other parts from reference TRBV7-2 and TRBJ2-3): GAGVSQSPSNKVTEKGKDVELRCDPISGHTALYWYRQSLGQGLEFLIYFQGNSAPDKSGLPSDRFSAERTGGSVSTLTIQRTQQEDSAVYLCASSPGLAGGRTDTQYFGPGTRLTVL.

This clone was counted a single time. This CDR3 is CASTTRGTAYNEKLFF. The CDR3 DNA follows: TGTGCCAGTACCACCCGCGGGACGGCTTATAATGAAAAACTGTTTTTT. The chain links TRBV19 to TRBJ1-4; TRBD1 is a possible D gene (5 bases). Trimming took off 7 bases at V and 4 bases at J, with 19 bases between the two ends. The CDR3 length is 16 residues. Per the germline V gene, CDR1 is LNHDA and CDR2 is SQIVND (reference sequence).

The V and J genes are TRBV5-6 and TRBJ1-1, with D uncertain. Deletions cut 1 base from V and 5 bases from J, with 18 bases between. This CDR3 has 16 amino acids. Germline V lookup: CDR1 SGHDT, CDR2 YYEEEE. This CDR3 reads CASSLNGGYETTEAFF. The CDR3 DNA is TGTGCCAGCAGCTTGAATGGAGGGTATGAGACGACTGAAGCTTTCTTT. Full variable domain (outside the CDR3, taken from reference TRBV5-6 and TRBJ1-1): DAGVTQSPTHLIKTRGQQVTLRCSPKSGHDTVSWYQQALGQGPQFIFQYYEEEERQRGNFPDRFSGHQFPNYSSELNVNALLLGDSALYLCASSLNGGYETTEAFFGQGTRLTVV.

This clone has only a few counts. The rearrangement links TRBV3-1 (or the pseudogene TRBV3-2) to TRBJ1-2; TRBD1 matches 8 bases. Germline CDR1 is LGHDT and CDR2 is YNNKEL (reference sequence). V trimming: 0 bases; J trimming: 7 bases; junction bases outside the gene matches: 4. The CDR3 covers 14 residues. For the CDR3, the DNA is TGTGCCAGCAGCCAAGATCACAGGGGGACTGGCTACACCTTC. Translating it yields CASSQDHRGTGYTF.

The chain combines TRBV5-5 with TRBJ1-6; no clear D. The germline V gene has CDR1 SGHKS and CDR2 YYEKEE (reference sequence). V gave up 4 bases and J gave up 11 bases, with 10 bases separating them. The length of the CDR3 is 12 residues. The DNA for the CDR3 is TGTGCCAGCAGCCCTCGGGAGGCACCCCTCCACTTT. Protein sequence: CASSPREAPLHF.

The table lists this clone with a few counts. This sequence joins TRBV6-5 and TRBJ1-2, with D possibly TRBD1 on 6 matching bases. V was trimmed by 0 bases and J by 6 bases, leaving 11 bases between them. This CDR3 region has 14 residues. Germline-derived CDR1 and CDR2 are MNHEY and SVGAGI. This CDR3 is CASSYSEGVDGYTF. The CDR3 DNA is TGTGCCAGCAGTTACTCCGAGGGGGTTGATGGCTACACCTTC.

The chain combines TRBV7-2 with TRBJ2-7; 7 positions match TRBD2. The CDR3 loop spans 14 amino acids. Germline loops: CDR1 SGHTA, CDR2 FQGNSA. The V and J ends lost 1 base and 0 bases, in that order; junction bases with no gene match: 0. The CDR3: CASSLGGGSYEQYV. The CDR3 DNA sequence: TGTGCCAGCAGCTTAGGGGGGGGCTCCTACGAGCAGTACGTC.